This T cell receptor (beta chain) originates from a study of shared clonotypes between healthy human individuals. Overall study results and limits: Having only a few donors restricted how much genetic and exposure-history diversity was captured.

Germline V CDR1 and CDR2: SGHTA, FQGNSA. The CDR3 length is 17 residues. Trimming removed 5 bases at V and 2 bases at J, with 19 bases between. Concerning this clone: Its target is not known.

Libraries were prepared by immunoSEQ multiplex PCR; TCRdb keeps only in-frame clonotypes and omits some of them. The sample has over a million clones, roughly 96% seen once. The study drew its donors from healthy HIV-negative adults without recent acute infections or vaccinations. The study drew all its donors from Caucasian adults living in Nashville, Tennessee. The clonotype was recovered from a young man in good health. J is TRBJ2-1 and V is TRBV7-2, with D possibly TRBD2 on 5 matching bases. The sequencing input was naive CD4+ T cells sorted from blood. Subset meaning: CD45RA+ positively selected. The CDR3 spells CASSVRLRLLTYNEQFF. The CDR3 nucleotides read TGTGCCAGCAGCGTAAGACTACGGCTTTTAACCTACAATGAGCAGTTCTTC.